The T cell receptor (beta chain) under discussion was sequenced for a study of technical replicates of blood from several donors. Assay: immunoSEQ multiplex PCR; the TCRdb copy retains only in-frame clones and omits some. The sample lists around 80,000 clones; approximately 98% were seen once. The CDR3 extends over 17 amino acids. CDR1 and CDR2 (germline): SGDLS, YYNGEE. V dropped 6 bases and J dropped 5; count of bases not matched to a gene: 13. Sequencing input: T cells isolated from PBMCs. V gene TRBV9 combines with J gene TRBJ2-2; TRBD2 agrees at 10 bases. This sequence was found in a human donor in good health. The CDR3 coding sequence is TGTGCCAGCACATACGGTCTAGCGGGAGTACGGACCGGGGAGCTGTTTTTT. Protein product: CASTYGLAGVRTGELFF.